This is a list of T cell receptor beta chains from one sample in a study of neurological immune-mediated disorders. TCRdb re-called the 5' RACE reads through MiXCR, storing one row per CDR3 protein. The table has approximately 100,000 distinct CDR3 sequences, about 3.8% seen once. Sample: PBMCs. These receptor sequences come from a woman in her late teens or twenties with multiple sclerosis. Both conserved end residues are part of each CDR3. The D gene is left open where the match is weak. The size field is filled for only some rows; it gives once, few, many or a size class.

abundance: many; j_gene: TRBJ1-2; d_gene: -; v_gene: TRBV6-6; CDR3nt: TGTGCCAGCAGTCCTGCTTATGGCTACACCTTC; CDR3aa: CASSPAYGYTF
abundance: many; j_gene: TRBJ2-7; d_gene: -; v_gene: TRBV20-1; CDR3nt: TGCAGTGCTAGAGATCCGGGCTACGAGCAGTACTTC; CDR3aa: CSARDPGYEQYF
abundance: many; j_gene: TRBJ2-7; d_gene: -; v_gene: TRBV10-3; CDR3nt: TGTGCCATCAGTGAGTACAGGGAAACCTACGAGCAGTACTTC; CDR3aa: CAISEYRETYEQYF
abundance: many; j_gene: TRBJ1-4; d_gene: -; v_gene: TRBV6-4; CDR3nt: TGTGCCGCACAATCTCGGCAGGGCAGGGAAAAACTGTTTTTT; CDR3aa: CAAQSRQGREKLFF
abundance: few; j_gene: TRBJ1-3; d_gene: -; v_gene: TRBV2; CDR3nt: TGTGCCAGCAGTGGAGGTACAGGGTACACCATATATTTT; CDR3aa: CASSGGTGYTIYF
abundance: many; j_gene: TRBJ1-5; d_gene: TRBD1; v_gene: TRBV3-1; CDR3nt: TGTGCCAGCAGCCCGGGGCCCGGGACAGGGTCCCTCCAGCATTTT; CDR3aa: CASSPGPGTGSLQHF
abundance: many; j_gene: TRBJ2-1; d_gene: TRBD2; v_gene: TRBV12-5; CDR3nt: TGTGCTAGTGGTTTGCCTCCGCGGGGACTAGCGGGGGTTTCGGCGACTGAGCAGTTCTTC; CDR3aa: CASGLPPRGLAGVSATEQFF
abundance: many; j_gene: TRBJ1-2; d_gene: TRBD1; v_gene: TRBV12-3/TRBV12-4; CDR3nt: TGTGCCAGCAGTGAGACACGACAGGGGGGAGGCTACACCTTC; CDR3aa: CASSETRQGGGYTF
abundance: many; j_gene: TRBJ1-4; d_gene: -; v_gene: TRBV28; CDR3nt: TGTGCCAGCAGTTTGGGGGTTCCAACTAATGAAAAACTGTTTTTT; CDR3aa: CASSLGVPTNEKLFF
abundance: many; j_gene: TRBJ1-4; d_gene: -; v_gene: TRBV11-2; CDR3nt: TGTGCCAGCAGCCAAGGGTTCTCTAATGAAAAACTGTTTTTT; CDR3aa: CASSQGFSNEKLFF
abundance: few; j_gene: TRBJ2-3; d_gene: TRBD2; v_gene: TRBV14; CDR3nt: TGTGCCAGCAGCCTAGCGGGGGCGATAGTCCGAGATACGCAGTATTTT; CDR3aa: CASSLAGAIVRDTQYF
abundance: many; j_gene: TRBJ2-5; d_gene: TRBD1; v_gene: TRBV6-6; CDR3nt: TGTGCCAGCAGTCGGACAGGGTCCCAAGAGACCCAGTACTTC; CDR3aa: CASSRTGSQETQYF
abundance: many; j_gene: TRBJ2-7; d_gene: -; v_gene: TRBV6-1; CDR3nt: TGTGCCACCCCAGGGCAGGGGGGCTACGAGCAGTACTTC; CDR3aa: CATPGQGGYEQYF
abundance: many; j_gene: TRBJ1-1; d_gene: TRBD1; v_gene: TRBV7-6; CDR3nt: TGTGCCAGCAGCCAGGGGGTGTGGACTGAAGCTTTCTTT; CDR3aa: CASSQGVWTEAFF
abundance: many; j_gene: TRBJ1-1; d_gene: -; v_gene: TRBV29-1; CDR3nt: TGCAGCGTTGGAGTGTCAGTCTCCCGTCCCACTGAAGCTTTCTTT; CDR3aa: CSVGVSVSRPTEAFF
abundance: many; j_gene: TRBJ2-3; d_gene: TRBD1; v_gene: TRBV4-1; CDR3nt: TGCGCCAGCAGCCCCGGACAGGACAAGTTTCCAGATACGCAGTATTTT; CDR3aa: CASSPGQDKFPDTQYF
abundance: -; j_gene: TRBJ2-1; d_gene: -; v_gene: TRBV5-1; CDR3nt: TGCGCCAGCAGCTTGTCTGACAATGAGCAGTTCTTC; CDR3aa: CASSLSDNEQFF
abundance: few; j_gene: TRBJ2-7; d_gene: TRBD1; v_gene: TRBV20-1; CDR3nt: TGCAGTGTTAGACGGGACAGGGGCATGAACGAGCAGTACTTC; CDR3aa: CSVRRDRGMNEQYF
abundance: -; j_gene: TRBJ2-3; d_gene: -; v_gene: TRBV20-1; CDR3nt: TGCAGTGCTAGAGAAAGAGATACGCAGTATTTT; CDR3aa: CSARERDTQYF
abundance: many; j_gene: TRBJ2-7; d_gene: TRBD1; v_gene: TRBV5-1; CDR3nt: TGCGCCAGCAGCTTGGTAGGGGGCGATTTGTACGAGCAGTACTTC; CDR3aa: CASSLVGGDLYEQYF
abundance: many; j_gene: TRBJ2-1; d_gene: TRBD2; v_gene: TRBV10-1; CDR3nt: TGCGCCAGCAGCGGGACTAGCGGGGGCCGCTACAATGAGCAGTTCTTC; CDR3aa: CASSGTSGGRYNEQFF
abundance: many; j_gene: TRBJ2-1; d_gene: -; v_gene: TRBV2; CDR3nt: TGTGCCACCACCTTCGGGGCAGCAAACTACAATGAGCAGTTCTTC; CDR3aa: CATTFGAANYNEQFF
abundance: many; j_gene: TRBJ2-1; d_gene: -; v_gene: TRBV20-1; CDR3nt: TGCAGTGCTCCACTCCTTTCTAGCTCCTACAATGAGCAGTTCTTC; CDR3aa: CSAPLLSSSYNEQFF
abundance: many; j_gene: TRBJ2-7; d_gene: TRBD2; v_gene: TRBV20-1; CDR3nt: TGCAGTGCTAGAGATCCGAATTCAAAGCGGGAGTTTTCCGCCGAGCAGTACTTC; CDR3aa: CSARDPNSKREFSAEQYF
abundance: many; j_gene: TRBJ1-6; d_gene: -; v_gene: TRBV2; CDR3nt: TGTGCCAGCAGTGGGGGGGAAAGATATTCACCCCTCCACTTT; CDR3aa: CASSGGERYSPLHF
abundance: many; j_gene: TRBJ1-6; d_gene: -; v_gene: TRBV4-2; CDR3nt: TGTGCCAGCAGCCAAGATCCAGCAGGGGATAATTCACCCCTCCACTTT; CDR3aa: CASSQDPAGDNSPLHF
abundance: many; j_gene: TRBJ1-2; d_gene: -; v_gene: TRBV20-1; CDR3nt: TGCAGTGCTAGAGGGGGTCGATCGGGGGCGCAGGATGGCTACACCTTC; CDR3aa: CSARGGRSGAQDGYTF
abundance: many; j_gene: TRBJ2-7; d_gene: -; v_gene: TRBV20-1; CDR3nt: TGCAGTGCTCACCTTTTGGTCGAGCAGTACTTC; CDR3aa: CSAHLLVEQYF
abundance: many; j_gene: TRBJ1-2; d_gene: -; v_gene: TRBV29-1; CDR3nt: TGCAGCGTTAGACCAGGGTCCTATGGCTACACCTTC; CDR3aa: CSVRPGSYGYTF
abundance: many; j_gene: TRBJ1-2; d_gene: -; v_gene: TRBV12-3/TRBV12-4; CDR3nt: TGTGCCAGCAGTTTAGGACAGGCTAACTATGGCTACACCTTC; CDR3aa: CASSLGQANYGYTF
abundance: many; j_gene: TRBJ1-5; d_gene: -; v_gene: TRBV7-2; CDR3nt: TGTGCCAGCAGCGCGAATGGGCCCCAGCCCCAGCATTTT; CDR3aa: CASSANGPQPQHF
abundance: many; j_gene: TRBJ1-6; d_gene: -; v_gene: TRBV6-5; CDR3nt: TGTGCCAGCAGTTACTCGAAAACCCTCATTAGCCACTTT; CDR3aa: CASSYSKTLISHF